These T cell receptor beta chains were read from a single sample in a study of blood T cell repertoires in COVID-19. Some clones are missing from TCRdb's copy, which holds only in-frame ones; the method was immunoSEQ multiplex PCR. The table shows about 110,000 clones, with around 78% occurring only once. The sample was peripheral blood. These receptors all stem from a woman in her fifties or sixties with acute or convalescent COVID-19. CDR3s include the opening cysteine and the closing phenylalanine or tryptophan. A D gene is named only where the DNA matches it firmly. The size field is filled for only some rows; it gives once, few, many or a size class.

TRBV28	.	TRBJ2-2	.	TGTGCCAGCAGTTTCCTCAGGGGAGGGGTCGACACCGGGGAGCTGTTTTTT	CASSFLRGGVDTGELFF
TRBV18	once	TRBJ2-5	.	TGTGCCAGCTCACCTAGTTTGGGGCGATACGGAGAGACCCAGTACTTC	CASSPSLGRYGETQYF
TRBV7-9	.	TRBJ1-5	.	TGTGCCAGCAGCTTGGCCGCTCAGCCCCAGCATTTT	CASSLAAQPQHF
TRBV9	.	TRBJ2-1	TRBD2	TGTGCCAGCAGCTTGACCGGGACTAGCGGGAGGAATGAGCAGTTCTTC	CASSLTGTSGRNEQFF
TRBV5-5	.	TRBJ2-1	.	TGTGCCAGCAGCTTGGGAGACAACGGATACAATGAGCAGTTCTTC	CASSLGDNGYNEQFF
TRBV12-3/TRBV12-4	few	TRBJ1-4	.	TGTGCCAGCAGTTTAGGCTGGCAAAAACTGTTTTTT	CASSLGWQKLFF
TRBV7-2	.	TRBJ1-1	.	TGTGCCAGCAGCTTCTCCAGGGCCTCTGAAGCTTTCTTT	CASSFSRASEAFF
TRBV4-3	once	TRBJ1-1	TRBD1	TGCGCCAGCAGCCAGGGACAGGGACACACTGAAGCTTTCTTT	CASSQGQGHTEAFF
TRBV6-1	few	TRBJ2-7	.	TGTGCCAGCAGTGACAGGGCCTACGAGCAGTACTTC	CASSDRAYEQYF
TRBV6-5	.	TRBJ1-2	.	TGTGCCAGCACCAGACGGACAGACGACTATGGCTACACCTTC	CASTRRTDDYGYTF
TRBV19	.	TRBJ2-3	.	TGTGCCAGTAGAGGTCTCGCGGGACGTATTAGCACAGATACGCAGTATTTT	CASRGLAGRISTDTQYF
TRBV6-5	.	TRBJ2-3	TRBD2	TGTGCCAGCAGTTACCTAGCGGGAGGGCAAGGAGATACGCAGTATTTT	CASSYLAGGQGDTQYF
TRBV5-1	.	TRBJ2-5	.	TGCGCCAGCAGCTTAGTAGGCAGGGCAGAGACCCAGTACTTC	CASSLVGRAETQYF
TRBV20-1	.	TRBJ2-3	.	TGCAGTGGGGATACAGGGGATACGCAGTATTTT	CSGDTGDTQYF
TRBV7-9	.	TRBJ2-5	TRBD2	TGTGCCAGCACCTCTAGCGCGGGAGGGAGTCAAGAGACCCAGTACTTC	CASTSSAGGSQETQYF
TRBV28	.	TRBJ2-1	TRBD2	TGTGCCAGCAATAGCGGGGGGGGCTACAATGAGCAGTTCTTC	CASNSGGGYNEQFF
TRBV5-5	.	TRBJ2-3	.	TGTGCCAGCAGCTTGTTTGGCAGGGTGGACACAGATACGCAGTATTTT	CASSLFGRVDTDTQYF
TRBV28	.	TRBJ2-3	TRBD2	TGTGCCAGCGGGAGGGGCGATACGCAGTATTTT	CASGRGDTQYF